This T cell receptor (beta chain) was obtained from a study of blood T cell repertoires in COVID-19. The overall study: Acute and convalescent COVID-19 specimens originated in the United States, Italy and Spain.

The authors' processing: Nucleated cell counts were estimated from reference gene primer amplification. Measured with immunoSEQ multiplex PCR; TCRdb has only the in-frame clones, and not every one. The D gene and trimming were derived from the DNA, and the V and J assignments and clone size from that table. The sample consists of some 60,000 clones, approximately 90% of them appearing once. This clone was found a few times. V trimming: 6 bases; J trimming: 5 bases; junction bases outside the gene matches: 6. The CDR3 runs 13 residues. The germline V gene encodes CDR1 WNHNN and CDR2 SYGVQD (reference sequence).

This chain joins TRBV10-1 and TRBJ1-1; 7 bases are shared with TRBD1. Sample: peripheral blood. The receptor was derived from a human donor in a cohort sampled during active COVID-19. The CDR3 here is CASSSGQRTEAFF. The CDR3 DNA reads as TGCGCCAGCAGCTCGGGACAGAGGACTGAAGCTTTCTTT.